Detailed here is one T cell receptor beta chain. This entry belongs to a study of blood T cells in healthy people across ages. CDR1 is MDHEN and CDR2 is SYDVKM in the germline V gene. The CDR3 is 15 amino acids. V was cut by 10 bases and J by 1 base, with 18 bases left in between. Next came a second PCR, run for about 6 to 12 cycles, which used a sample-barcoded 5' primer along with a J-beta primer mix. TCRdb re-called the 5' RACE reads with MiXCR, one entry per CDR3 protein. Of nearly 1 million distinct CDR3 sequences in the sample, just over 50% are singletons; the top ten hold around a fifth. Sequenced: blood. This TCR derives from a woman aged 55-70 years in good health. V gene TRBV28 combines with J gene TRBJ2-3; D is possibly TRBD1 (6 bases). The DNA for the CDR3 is TGTGCCACAACCTCACAGGGTTCGGGCACAGATACGCAGTATTTT. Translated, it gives CATTSQGSGTDTQYF. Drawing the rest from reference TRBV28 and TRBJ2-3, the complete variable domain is DVKVTQSSRYLVKRTGEKVFLECVQDMDHENMFWYRQDPGLGLRLIYFSYDVKMKEKGDIPEGYSVSREKKERFSLILESASTNQTSMYLCATTSQGSGTDTQYFGPGTRLTVL.